The sequence of this TCR beta chain was determined in a study of shared clonotypes between healthy human individuals. Study context: The study drew on two women and a few men aged 18 to 49 as donors. For every donor, three CD4 naive, three CD4 memory, two CD8 naive and one CD8 memory plates were used. Whole-study findings and limits: A small donor pool kept down the genetic and exposure-history diversity that was represented.

Under the authors' procedure: ImmunoSEQ yielded junction-only sequences lacking quality scores, so filtering differed. Method: immunoSEQ multiplex PCR; TCRdb's copy keeps in-frame clones and lacks some. That table gives V, J and clone size, and the DNA gave D and trimming. Counted here are about 690,000 clones, about 90% occurring once; the ten biggest clones make up more than 30%. A note on this clone: Its antigen is unknown.

There are 15 residues in the CDR3. Trimming removed 4 bases at V and 2 bases at J, with 15 bases between. CDR1 and CDR2 from the germline V gene are SEHNR and FQNEAQ (reference sequence). This clonotype was sampled from a man aged 18 to 30 in good health. Some clones in this sample may be carry-over from other donors' samples. The chain is built from TRBV7-9 and TRBJ2-7; D not certain. The sequenced material came from memory CD8+ T cells from PBMCs. Stated subset: CD45RO+ cells pooled with CCR7-negative TemRA cells. The CDR3 DNA follows: TGTGCCAGCAGCTCCTCTGGCCTGACAACCTACGAGCAGTACTTC. Translating it yields CASSSSGLTTYEQYF.